These 21 T cell receptor beta chains share one sample of origin, sequenced in a study of beta chain features in type 1 diabetes. The whole isolated RNA underwent reverse transcription, so sequencing captured expressed TCRB transcripts. Data came from immunoSEQ multiplex PCR; TCRdb stores just in-frame clones and leaves some out. The table lists 500,000 to 700,000 clones, roughly a sixth of them singletons. Input material: naive CD4+ T cells from blood. These receptors were taken from a man between 18 and 29 years old in good health.

This clone has just a few counts. V and J are TRBV2 and TRBJ1-5; 8 bases fit TRBD1. V lost 6 bases, J lost 7 bases, and 8 bases stayed unmatched. This CDR3 comprises 14 residues. CDR1 is SNHLY and CDR2 is FYNNEI in the germline V gene. The CDR3 bases are TGTGCCAGCAGAGACAGGGGAATCAGGCAGCCCCAGCATTTT. Residues: CASRDRGIRQPQHF.

There are a few counts of this clone. The rearrangement links TRBV29-1 to TRBJ2-3; D ambiguous. The CDR3 loop spans 13 amino acids. V was clipped by 3 bases and J by 2 bases, with 9 bases between them. CDR1 and CDR2 from the germline V gene are SQVTM and ANQGSEA. The CDR3 nucleotides read TGCAGCGTTGATAGGACGGACACAGATACGCAGTATTTT. Translating it yields CSVDRTDTDTQYF.

The chain has TRBV15 and TRBJ1-5; D unclear. The V end lost 0 bases, the J end lost 7 bases, and 7 bases lay between the germline ends. Germline assignment: CDR1 LNHNV and CDR2 YYDKDF (reference sequence). This CDR3 contains 13 residues. DNA for the CDR3: TGTGCCACCAGCAGAGATATTGGCCAGCCCCAGCATTTT. It codes for CATSRDIGQPQHF.

This clone was found a few times. The rearrangement joins TRBV29-1 to TRBJ1-1, with D unresolved. Deletions cut 6 bases from V and 0 bases from J, with 14 bases between. Germline V lookup: CDR1 SQVTM, CDR2 ANQGSEA. The CDR3 totals 14 residues. In DNA, the CDR3 is TGCAGCGTCATTTCGCAGGTCATGAACACTGAAGCTTTCTTT. It specifies CSVISQVMNTEAFF.

This clone appeared a few times. The V and J genes are TRBV4-3 and TRBJ2-2, with D perhaps assigned TRBD1 or TRBD2 (5 bases each). Trimming took off 0 bases at V and 4 bases at J, with 12 bases between the two ends. The CDR3 consists of 16 residues. Germline loops: CDR1 LGHNA, CDR2 YSLEER. CDR3 bases: TGCGCCAGCAGCCAAGATCCCGGGACGGTCACCGGGGAGCTGTTTTTT. Translation gives CASSQDPGTVTGELFF.

The rearrangement links TRBV4-1 to TRBJ2-1, with 12 bases that match TRBD2. Trimming took 1 base from V and 1 from J; bases not matched to a gene: 5. Germline loops: CDR1 MGHRA, CDR2 YSYEKL. The CDR3 is 18 amino acids. This CDR3 reads CASSQVLAGGGSYNEQFF. As DNA, the CDR3 is TGCGCCAGCAGCCAAGTACTAGCGGGAGGAGGATCCTACAATGAGCAGTTCTTC.

This clone was seen a handful of times. This chain joins TRBV19 and TRBJ2-2, with 9 bases identical to TRBD1. The length of the CDR3 is 15 residues. V lost 5 bases to trimming and J lost 7 bases; unmatched junction nucleotides: 8. The germline V gene encodes CDR1 LNHDA and CDR2 SQIVND (reference sequence). The CDR3 DNA reads TGTGCCAGTAGTCCGGACAGGGGAGACTTCGGGGAGCTGTTTTTT. It encodes CASSPDRGDFGELFF.

The chain is built from TRBV9 and TRBJ1-2; D gene ambiguous. The CDR3 covers 12 residues. The V end lost 0 bases, the J end lost 2 bases, and 2 bases lay between the germline ends. Looked up from germline, CDR1 is SGDLS and CDR2 is YYNGEE. The CDR3 is CASSVENYGYTF. The DNA for the CDR3 is TGTGCCAGCAGCGTAGAGAACTATGGCTACACCTTC.

V gene TRBV7-2 combines with J gene TRBJ2-7; D not resolved. The germline V and J ends were trimmed by 3 bases and 5 bases, with 17 bases remaining between them. This CDR3 region has 15 residues. Germline CDR1 and CDR2: SGHTA and FQGNSA. The CDR3 protein is CASSFKGPIAHEQYF. DNA for the CDR3: TGTGCCAGCAGCTTTAAAGGTCCTATTGCCCACGAGCAGTACTTC.

This clone has more than one count but fewer than ten. The chain's CDR3 is CASTKGTGGYEQYF. In nucleotides, the CDR3 is TGTGCCAGCACCAAAGGGACAGGGGGCTACGAGCAGTACTTC. The J gene is TRBJ2-7, the V gene TRBV6-5; 11 bases map to TRBD1. CDR1 and CDR2 (germline): MNHEY, SVGAGI. The CDR3 covers 14 residues. J lost 3 bases, V lost 7 bases, and 5 bases had no gene match.

J is TRBJ2-1 and V is TRBV19; a weak D match, TRBD2 (5 bases). Germline V lookup: CDR1 LNHDA, CDR2 SQIVND (reference sequence). V was cut by 1 base and J by 10 bases, with 14 bases left in between. The CDR3 totals 14 residues. Here the CDR3 reads CASSIVGLLGEQFF. CDR3 nucleotide sequence: TGTGCCAGTAGTATAGTTGGACTCCTCGGGGAGCAGTTCTTC.

The gene calls are TRBV28 and TRBJ2-7; TRBD2 agrees at 10 bases. Unmatched junction bases numbered 8, after V lost 6 bases and J lost 3 bases. This CDR3 region has 15 residues. Germline V CDR1 and CDR2: MDHEN, SYDVKM. Here the CDR3 reads CASSSSGRGGYEQYF. Here the CDR3 DNA reads TGTGCCAGCAGCTCTAGCGGGAGAGGGGGCTACGAGCAGTACTTC.

The V call is TRBV7-2, the J call TRBJ2-1, with TRBD2 matching 14 bases. Germline CDR1 and CDR2: SGHTA and FQGNSA. The J segment lost 9 bases and the V segment lost 5 bases, leaving 6 bases of the junction unmatched. The CDR3 loop spans 15 amino acids. The CDR3 here is CASSQGLAGVFEQFF. The CDR3 region has the DNA TGTGCCAGCAGCCAGGGACTAGCGGGAGTTTTTGAGCAGTTCTTC.

The chain has TRBV5-4 and TRBJ1-4; the D gene is possibly TRBD1 (5 bases). Germline V lookup: CDR1 SGHNT, CDR2 YYREEE (reference sequence). The CDR3 spans 14 residues. Trimming took off 10 bases at V and 4 bases at J, with 17 bases between the two ends. The CDR3 region is CASSRGTVNEKLFF. CDR3 nucleotides: TGTGCCTCCTCCCGGGGGACTGTTAATGAAAAACTGTTTTTT.

The chain has TRBV2 and TRBJ2-4, with a weak D call TRBD1 (5 bases). This CDR3 is built from 14 residues. Germline-derived CDR1 and CDR2 are SNHLY and FYNNEI. V lost 3 bases and J 4 bases, leaving 10 bases between the germline ends. CDR3 coding DNA: TGTGCCAGCAGTGATTTTAGGGGTAAAAACATTCAGTACTTC. Amino acids: CASSDFRGKNIQYF.

This clone was seen a few times. The chain combines TRBV19 with TRBJ2-7; TRBD1 is a possible D gene (5 bases). The CDR3 extends over 16 amino acids. The germline V gene encodes CDR1 LNHDA and CDR2 SQIVND (reference sequence). V was pared by 5 bases and J by 2 bases, with 19 bases between. The CDR3 protein is CASSAWGTGEAYEQYF. CDR3 DNA: TGTGCCAGTAGTGCCTGGGGAACAGGAGAGGCCTACGAGCAGTACTTC.

V gene TRBV28 combines with J gene TRBJ1-2; tentative D call: TRBD1 (6 bases). Trimming removed 5 bases at V and 5 bases at J, with 21 bases between. There are 16 residues in the CDR3. CDR1 and CDR2 from the germline V gene are MDHEN and SYDVKM. CDR3 amino acids: CASSVGIRTASYGYTF. CDR3 coding DNA: TGTGCCAGCAGTGTAGGCATAAGGACAGCCTCGTATGGCTACACCTTC.

The chain combines TRBV25-1 with TRBJ1-2; unclear D gene. With 6 bases removed from V and 0 bases from J, the gap between germline ends came to 2 bases. CDR3 size: 11 residues. Looked up from germline, CDR1 is MGHDK and CDR2 is SYGVNS. CDR3 protein: CASRANYGYTF. CDR3 DNA: TGTGCCAGCAGGGCTAACTATGGCTACACCTTC.

This clone was detected ten times or more. The chain is built from TRBV10-3 and TRBJ2-4; 8 bases fit TRBD1. Germline V gene lookup returns CDR1 ENHRY and CDR2 SYGVKD. Germline trimming cut 3 bases from V and 0 bases from J; bases unmatched to any gene: 7. CDR3 length equals 17 residues. The CDR3 DNA follows: TGTGCCATCAGTGACTTAGGGACAGGAATAGCCAAAAACATTCAGTACTTC. Translating gives CAISDLGTGIAKNIQYF.

This clone was observed a few times. This sequence joins TRBV6-5 and TRBJ1-5; no clear D. Germline CDR1 MNHEY, CDR2 SVGAGI. The germline V and J ends were trimmed by 7 bases and 4 bases, with 14 bases remaining between them. This CDR3 region has 14 residues. For the CDR3, the DNA is TGTGCCAGCAATAGGTTACAAGGGAATCAGCCCCAGCATTTT. It codes for CASNRLQGNQPQHF.

The gene calls are TRBV10-3 and TRBJ2-3; D is uncertain. The CDR3 has 13 residues. Germline CDR1 ENHRY, CDR2 SYGVKD. Trimming left V 3 bases short and J 7 bases short, with 11 bases between. The DNA of the CDR3 is TGTGCCATCAGTGATCTGAGAGCAAATACGCAGTATTTT. Protein sequence: CAISDLRANTQYF.